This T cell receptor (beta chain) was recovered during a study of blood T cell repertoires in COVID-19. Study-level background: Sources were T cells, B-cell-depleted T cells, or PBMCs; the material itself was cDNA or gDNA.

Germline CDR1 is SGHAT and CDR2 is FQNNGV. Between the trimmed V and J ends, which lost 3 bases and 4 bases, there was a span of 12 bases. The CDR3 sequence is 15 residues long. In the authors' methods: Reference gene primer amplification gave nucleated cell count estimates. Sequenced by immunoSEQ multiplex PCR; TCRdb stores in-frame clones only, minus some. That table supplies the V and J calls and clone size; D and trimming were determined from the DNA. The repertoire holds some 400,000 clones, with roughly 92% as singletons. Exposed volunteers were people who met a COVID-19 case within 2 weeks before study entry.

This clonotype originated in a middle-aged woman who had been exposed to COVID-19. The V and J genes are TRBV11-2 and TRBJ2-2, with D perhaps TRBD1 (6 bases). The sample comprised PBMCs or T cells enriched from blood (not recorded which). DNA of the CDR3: TGTGCCAGCAGCTTTGGGACACTTGGCACCGGGGAGCTGTTTTTT. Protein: CASSFGTLGTGELFF.